This TCR beta chain was identified during a study of blood T cells in healthy people across ages. Germline CDR1 MGHDK, CDR2 SYGVNS. There are 15 residues in the CDR3. A sample-barcoded 5' primer and a J-beta primer mix were used in a second PCR of roughly 7 to 11 cycles. TCRdb recomputed calls from the 5' RACE reads with MiXCR, one row per CDR3 protein. This table has approximately 600,000 distinct CDR3 sequences, under 65% appearing once. The chain uses TRBV25-1 and TRBJ2-5, with a weak D call TRBD1 (6 bases). Judging by the DNA end, TRBJ2-7 fits better; the J call may be wrong. This clonotype was sampled from a man aged 60 to 75 in good health. The source material was blood. Here the CDR3 reads CASSKGWGLVDEQYF. The CDR3 DNA reads TGTGCCAGCAGTAAGGGGTGGGGGCTAGTCGACGAGCAGTACTTC.